Listed below are T cell receptor beta chains from one sample, sequenced in a study of long-term antiretroviral therapy in people with HIV. Produced via immunoSEQ multiplex PCR; TCRdb's table is partial and in-frame only. Found here are 30,000 to 40,000 clones, 95% to 98% of them singletons; the top ten hold 2.9%. The source material was unsorted PBMCs, sampled 6.9 years after starting antiretroviral therapy. The receptors stem from a man aged 30-40 years with HIV. The CDR3 runs from the conserved cysteine through the conserved F or W. The D gene is left open where the match is weak. The size entry is marked missing in some rows and otherwise reads once, few, many or a size class.

clone_size,d_call,j_call,v_call,cdr3_nt,cdr3_aa
-,TRBD1,TRBJ2-7,TRBV5-1,TGCGCCAGCAGCTTGGAGGGGACAGGGGTCTACGAGCAGTACTTC,CASSLEGTGVYEQYF
-,TRBD2,TRBJ2-3,TRBV5-1,TGCGCCAGCAGCTTGAGTGCCGCGGGGGGTGGGACAGATACGCAGTATTTT,CASSLSAAGGGTDTQYF
-,-,TRBJ2-1,TRBV15,TGTGCCACCAGCAGAGATCGGTCTAGGATCGATGAGCAGTTCTTC,CATSRDRSRIDEQFF
-,-,TRBJ2-3,TRBV13,TGTGCCAGCAGCTTAGGTGAGGGGGGACTGAGCACAGATACGCAGTATTTT,CASSLGEGGLSTDTQYF
-,-,TRBJ1-3,TRBV6-5,TGTGCCACCCAGACAGGACTAGGGTCTGGAAACACCATATATTTT,CATQTGLGSGNTIYF
once,-,TRBJ2-5,TRBV6-5,TGTGCCAGCAGTTACTCTCCGGGAAAGGGAGAGACCCAGTACTTC,CASSYSPGKGETQYF
-,TRBD2,TRBJ2-5,TRBV15,TGTGCCACCAGAGGGGAGCGGGCACTAGCGGGGGCACCTTCTGAGACCCAGTACTTC,CATRGERALAGAPSETQYF
-,TRBD2,TRBJ2-7,TRBV2,TGTGCCAGCAGCCCGGGACTAGCGGGACGACATACCGAGCAGTACTTC,CASSPGLAGRHTEQYF
-,-,TRBJ2-7,TRBV7-9,TGTGCCAGCAGCTTTGGGAGCTCCTACGAGCAGTACTTC,CASSFGSSYEQYF
-,-,TRBJ2-2,TRBV7-2,TGTGCCAGCAGGGTGGGGACATTGACCGGGGAGCTGTTTTTT,CASRVGTLTGELFF
-,-,TRBJ1-1,TRBV5-4,TGTGCCAGCAGCTACAGTGGGGCCCTCCTCACTGAAGCTTTCTTT,CASSYSGALLTEAFF
once,TRBD2,TRBJ2-7,TRBV29-1,TGCAGCGTTGAAATTGGGCCTAGCGGGGCCTACGAGCAGTACTTC,CSVEIGPSGAYEQYF
-,-,TRBJ2-6,TRBV7-2,TGTGCCAGCAGCTTAAACGACAGGCCCAACCTTTCTGGGGCCAACGTCCTGACTTTC,CASSLNDRPNLSGANVLTF
-,TRBD2,TRBJ2-7,TRBV9,TGTGCCAGCAGCGTAGGGGAGGGTGCCACATCCTACGAGCAGTACTTC,CASSVGEGATSYEQYF
-,-,TRBJ2-3,TRBV6-1,TGTGCCAGCAGTGAGTGGGGGGCAAGCACAGATACGCAGTATTTT,CASSEWGASTDTQYF
-,TRBD2,TRBJ2-7,TRBV4-1,TGCGCCAGCAGCCATCCTGAGAGGCAGCGGGAGCGAACCGAGCAGTACTTC,CASSHPERQRERTEQYF
-,TRBD2,TRBJ2-5,TRBV7-8,TGTGCCAGCAGCTCGACTAGCGGGGGGGAGGGAGAGACCCAGTACTTC,CASSSTSGGEGETQYF
-,-,TRBJ1-3,TRBV6-5,TGTGCCAGCAGTGACGGGGACACCATATATTTT,CASSDGDTIYF
-,TRBD2,TRBJ2-5,TRBV5-4,TGTGCCAGCAGCTTGACTAGCGGGGGGGAGACCCAGTACTTC,CASSLTSGGETQYF
-,-,TRBJ2-7,TRBV11-2,TGTGCCAGCGGCCGGCGGCCGATGGACGAGCAGTACTTC,CASGRRPMDEQYF
-,-,TRBJ2-7,TRBV29-1,TGCAGCGTTACGGATCCAACCTACGAGCAGTACTTC,CSVTDPTYEQYF
-,TRBD1,TRBJ1-1,TRBV6-6,TGTGCCAGCAGTCAGACAGGGGCCCTCACTGAAGCTTTCTTT,CASSQTGALTEAFF
-,-,TRBJ1-2,TRBV9,TGTGCCAGCAGCGTAATGACAGATGGTGGCTACACCTTC,CASSVMTDGGYTF
-,TRBD2,TRBJ2-7,TRBV10-3,TGTGCCATCAGGGGCACCGGGACTAGCGGGAAGAGCTCCTACGAGCAGTACTTC,CAIRGTGTSGKSSYEQYF
-,-,TRBJ1-1,TRBV4-3,TGCGCCAGCAGCCAAGAAGGGGGGGACCGCCACGAAGCTTTCTTT,CASSQEGGDRHEAFF
-,-,TRBJ2-2,TRBV2,TGTGCCAGCATGGAGGGCCCCGGGGAGCTGTTTTTT,CASMEGPGELFF
-,TRBD1,TRBJ2-1,TRBV7-8,TGTGCCAGCAGCCCCGTCGGGGGACAGGGGGGCAGTGAGCAGTTCTTC,CASSPVGGQGGSEQFF
-,-,TRBJ2-1,TRBV6-6,TGTGCCAGCAGGCAGGGTCCCTCCTACAATGAGCAGTTCTTC,CASRQGPSYNEQFF
-,-,TRBJ2-3,TRBV18,TGTGCCAGCTCACTAGCGGCACCCACAGATACGCAGTATTTT,CASSLAAPTDTQYF
-,-,TRBJ1-5,TRBV7-2,TGTGCCAGCAGCTCAAACAGGGACCTAACCCAGCATTTT,CASSSNRDLTQHF
-,-,TRBJ1-3,TRBV18,TGTGCCAGCTCACCGGGTGGAAACACCATATATTTT,CASSPGGNTIYF
-,-,TRBJ2-3,TRBV18,TGTGCCAGCTCACCGATGACAGTTACTAGCACAGATACGCAGTATTTT,CASSPMTVTSTDTQYF
once,-,TRBJ2-7,TRBV27,TGTGCCAGCAGTACTACAGGGTTGGGCTCCTACGAGCAGTACTTC,CASSTTGLGSYEQYF
-,-,TRBJ2-3,TRBV9,TGTGCCAGCAGCGTAGGTGCGAGCGGCACAGATACGCAGTATTTT,CASSVGASGTDTQYF
-,-,TRBJ2-7,TRBV10-2,TGCGCCAGCACTGACAGCCGAATCCACTACGAGCAGTACTTC,CASTDSRIHYEQYF
-,TRBD2,TRBJ2-3,TRBV5-1,TGCGCCAGCAGCCTGGGACTAGCGGGAACGACAGATACGCAGTATTTT,CASSLGLAGTTDTQYF
-,TRBD2,TRBJ2-3,TRBV28,TGTGCCAGCTCTGGACTAGCGGGAGGAGGGTGGGGGACAGATACGCAGTATTTT,CASSGLAGGGWGTDTQYF
-,-,TRBJ2-7,TRBV27,TGTGCCAGCAGTTTCGGGGGCGGGGAGCAGTACTTC,CASSFGGGEQYF
-,TRBD1,TRBJ2-6,TRBV18,TGTGCCAGCTCACCGACCGGGACAGGGATACGCTCTGGGGCCAACGTCCTGACTTTC,CASSPTGTGIRSGANVLTF
-,-,TRBJ2-7,TRBV29-1,TGCAGCGTTGCGCTCAGCTCCTACGAGCAGTACTTC,CSVALSSYEQYF
-,-,TRBJ2-3,TRBV7-8,TGTGCCAGCAGCTCACGAGAGGGTGGAAGCACAGATACGCAGTATTTT,CASSSREGGSTDTQYF
-,-,TRBJ2-5,TRBV2,TGTGCCAGCAGTGAAGGGATCTACGGGGGTGGGCAAGAGACCCAGTACTTC,CASSEGIYGGGQETQYF
-,TRBD2,TRBJ2-5,TRBV6-5,TGTGCCAGCAATCTAGCGGGGGGGCGAGAGACCCAGTACTTC,CASNLAGGRETQYF
-,-,TRBJ2-7,TRBV4-3,TGCGCCAGCAGCCCGGACCTCCTCCTTGTGGAGCAGTACTTC,CASSPDLLLVEQYF
-,-,TRBJ2-1,TRBV7-2,TGTGCCAGCAGCTTGGGAGGTGAGCAGTTCTTC,CASSLGGEQFF
-,TRBD1,TRBJ1-5,TRBV5-1,TGCGCCAGCAGCTGTCAGGGGACAGTCGAACATCAGCCCCAGCATTTT,CASSCQGTVEHQPQHF
-,-,TRBJ1-5,TRBV19,TGTGCCAGTTTACCACTGCCAAATAGTCAGCCCCAGCATTTT,CASLPLPNSQPQHF
-,TRBD1,TRBJ1-2,TRBV13,TGTGCCAGCAGCTTTAAAGGGGGCGACTATGGCTACACCTTC,CASSFKGGDYGYTF
-,TRBD2,TRBJ2-3,TRBV11-2,TGTGCCAGCAGCGTGACTAGCGGGAGCTCGGGAGATACGCAGTATTTT,CASSVTSGSSGDTQYF
-,-,TRBJ1-1,TRBV7-2,TGTGCCAGCAGCTTAGTCGGCGGGGGCACTGAAGCTTTCTTT,CASSLVGGGTEAFF
-,-,TRBJ1-6,TRBV4-2,TGTGCCAGCAGCCAAGATCTCCACGTCAGATATTCACCCCTCCACTTT,CASSQDLHVRYSPLHF
-,-,TRBJ2-5,TRBV4-1,TGCGCCAGCAGCGCCCACCCGGGGCAAGAGACCCAGTACTTC,CASSAHPGQETQYF
-,-,TRBJ2-1,TRBV29-1,TGCAGCGATTTGGACACCGTCGGCCATGAGCAGTTCTTC,CSDLDTVGHEQFF
-,-,TRBJ1-1,TRBV9,TGTGCCAGCAGCGACACGGCGAGGGAGACTGAAGCTTTCTTT,CASSDTARETEAFF
-,TRBD2,TRBJ2-1,TRBV29-1,TGCAGCGTCCTGGGACTAGCGGGTCACAATGAGCAGTTCTTC,CSVLGLAGHNEQFF
-,-,TRBJ2-5,TRBV7-9,TGTGCCAGCAGCTTAGGTGGGGTGGAGACCCAGTACTTC,CASSLGGVETQYF